The sequence of this T cell receptor (beta chain) was determined in a study of CD8 T cells in Susac syndrome. Comments on this clonotype: One end of the junction fails to match germline, which may point to a read error.

Germline CDR1 reads DFQATT; CDR2 reads SNEGSKA (reference sequence). This CDR3 has 14 residues. TCR beta sequences were obtained from blood CD8+ and CD4+ T cells. Matched for age and sex, the controls were healthy donors. The authors negatively isolated CD8+ and CD4+ T cells and FACS-enriched TEMRA cells. RNA in amounts of about 0.5 to 1 ug was reverse transcribed with random hexamers. immunoSEQ multiplex PCR amplified TCR beta CDR3 across 54 Vbeta, 13 Jbeta. TCRdb re-derived calls from the immunoSEQ multiplex PCR reads in MiXCR, one entry per CDR3 protein. Of roughly 200,000 distinct CDR3 sequences detected, 85% to 95% appear once; the ten largest clones hold less than 0.11%.

The sequencing sample was made of CD4+ T cells from PBMCs. This receptor was taken from a human donor in good health. The chain joins TRBV20-1 to TRBJ2-1; D perhaps matches TRBD2 (5 bases). The CDR3 reads CSARDYTSYNEQFF. CDR3 sequence (DNA): TGCAGTGCTCGAGACTATACATCCTACAATGAGCAGTTCTTC.